This T cell receptor (beta chain) appears in the sequencing data of a study of T cell responses to AZD1222 COVID-19 vaccine. The repertoire was sequenced with immunoSEQ multiplex PCR; TCRdb's copy has only in-frame clones and lacks some. The sample shows roughly 120,000 clones, around 84% of them seen only once. A word on this clone: Its matching antigen is unknown.

Study-level results: In all cases, repertoires were sampled only after the peak T cell response. The span of vaccine-associated CD4 TCRs extended across spike, with dominance at 160-218 and 743-854. Among the donors, most were white British and more were female, and clonal diversity was possibly underestimated. Targets within unmutated variant regions were reportedly found for nearly half of spike-specific TCRs.

CDR3 length: 15 amino acids. Trimming removed 3 bases at V and 3 bases at J, with 12 bases between. Germline V gives CDR1 SGHDT, CDR2 YYEEEE. Sample: peripheral blood, taken 28 days after the second AZD1222 dose. The chain has TRBV5-6 and TRBJ1-4; D gene unclear. The receptor's source is an adult who received the AZD1222 COVID-19 vaccine. The CDR3 protein is CASSSISSSNEKLFF. The CDR3, as DNA: TGTGCCAGCAGCTCTATTTCATCTTCTAATGAAAAACTGTTTTTT.